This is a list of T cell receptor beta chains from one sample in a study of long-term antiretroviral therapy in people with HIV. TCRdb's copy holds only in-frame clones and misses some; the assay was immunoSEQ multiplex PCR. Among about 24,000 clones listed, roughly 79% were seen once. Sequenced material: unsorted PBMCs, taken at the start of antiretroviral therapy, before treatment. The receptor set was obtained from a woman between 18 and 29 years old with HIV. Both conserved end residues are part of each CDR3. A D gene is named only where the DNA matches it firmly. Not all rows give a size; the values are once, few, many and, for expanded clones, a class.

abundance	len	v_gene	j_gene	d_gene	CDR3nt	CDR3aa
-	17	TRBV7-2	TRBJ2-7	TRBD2	TGTGCCAGCAGCTTAGGGCCACTAGCGGGGGGGAGCTACGAGCAGTACTTC	CASSLGPLAGGSYEQYF
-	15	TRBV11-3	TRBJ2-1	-	TGTGCCAGCAGCTTAGCCCGGGCTTCCTACAATGAGCAGTTCTTC	CASSLARASYNEQFF
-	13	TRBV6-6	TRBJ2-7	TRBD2	TGTGCCAGCAGTTACTCCCAAGCGGGGGAGCAGTACTTC	CASSYSQAGEQYF
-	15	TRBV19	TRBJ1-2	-	TGTGCCAGTAGCCTACAGGGCCCCATTAACTATGGCTACACCTTC	CASSLQGPINYGYTF
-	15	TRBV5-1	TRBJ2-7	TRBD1	TGCGCCAGCAGCTCGGTAGGGACAGGGAGTTACGAGCAGTACTTC	CASSSVGTGSYEQYF
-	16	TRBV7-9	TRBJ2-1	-	TGTGCCAGCAGCTTAGCACTAGCTGTGGGGGGGGGCGAGCAGTTCTTC	CASSLALAVGGGEQFF
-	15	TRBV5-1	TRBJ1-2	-	TGCGCCAGCAGCTTGGGGCAGGCAACCCCTGGAGGCTACACCTTC	CASSLGQATPGGYTF
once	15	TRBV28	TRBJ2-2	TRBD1	TGTGCCAGCAGTGTGGACAGGGAAAAAACCGGGGAGCTGTTTTTT	CASSVDREKTGELFF
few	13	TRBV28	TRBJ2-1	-	TGTGCCAGCACAACGGTAACCTACAATGAGCAGTTCTTC	CASTTVTYNEQFF
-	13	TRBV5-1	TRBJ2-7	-	TGCGCCAGCAGCCCAAACAGGGAACGCGAGCAGTACTTC	CASSPNREREQYF
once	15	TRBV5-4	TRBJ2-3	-	TGTGCCAGCAGCTTTGGGCCTAGCGGCACAGATACGCAGTATTTT	CASSFGPSGTDTQYF
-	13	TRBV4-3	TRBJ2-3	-	TGCGCCAGCAGCTTCCAGGGTTCTGATACGCAGTATTTT	CASSFQGSDTQYF
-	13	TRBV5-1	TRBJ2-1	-	TGCGCCAGCAGCCGGGACGAAGGGAGTGAGCAGTTCTTC	CASSRDEGSEQFF
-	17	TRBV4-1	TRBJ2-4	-	TGCGCCAGCAGCCAAGGAGAAGGCCATGGGGCCAAAAACATTCAGTACTTC	CASSQGEGHGAKNIQYF
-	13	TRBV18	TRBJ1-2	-	TGTGCCAGCTCCCCGTCGAGGGGAGATGGCTACACCTTC	CASSPSRGDGYTF
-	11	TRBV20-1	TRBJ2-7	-	TGCAGTGCTAGCCAGCCCAAGGGGTGGCACTTC	CSASQPKGWHF
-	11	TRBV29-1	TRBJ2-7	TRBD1	TGCAGCGTGACAGGGGCCTACGAGCAGTACTTC	CSVTGAYEQYF
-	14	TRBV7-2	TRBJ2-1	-	TGTGCCAGCAGCCGTACACAAGGGAACAATGAGCAGTTCTTC	CASSRTQGNNEQFF
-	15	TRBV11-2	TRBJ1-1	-	TGTGCCAGCAGCGCCGGGTTAGGGGGGAACACTGAAGCTTTCTTT	CASSAGLGGNTEAFF
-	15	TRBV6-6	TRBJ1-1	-	TGTGCCAGCAGTCCCGTAGACCGGGACTACACTGAAGCTTTCTTT	CASSPVDRDYTEAFF
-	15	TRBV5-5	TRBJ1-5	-	TGTGCCAGCAGCTTAGAGGGCCGGATCAATCAGCCCCAGCATTTT	CASSLEGRINQPQHF
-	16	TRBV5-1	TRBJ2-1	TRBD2	TGCGCCAGCAGCTTGAGTGGCGGGGGGACGGCAAATGAGCAGTTCTTC	CASSLSGGGTANEQFF
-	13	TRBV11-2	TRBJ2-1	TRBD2	TGTGCCAGCAGCTTCGCTAGCGGGGGCTTGATCTTCTTC	CASSFASGGLIFF
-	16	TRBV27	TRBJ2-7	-	TGTGCCAGCAGTTCGGCCGGACACCTACTACACTACGAGCAGTACTTC	CASSSAGHLLHYEQYF
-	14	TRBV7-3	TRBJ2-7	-	TGTGCCAGCAGCTTAACTTCCGTGGGGGACGAGCAGTACTTC	CASSLTSVGDEQYF
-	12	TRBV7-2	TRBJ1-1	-	TGTGCCAGCAGCTTAGGGTTCCCTGAAGCTTTCTTT	CASSLGFPEAFF
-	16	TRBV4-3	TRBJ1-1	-	TGCGCCAGCAGCCAAGATCTAGGGAGTTGGAACACTGAAGCTTTCTTT	CASSQDLGSWNTEAFF
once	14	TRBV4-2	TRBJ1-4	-	TGTGCCAGCAGCCAAGAGGGTAGGGGTGAAAAACTGTTTTTT	CASSQEGRGEKLFF
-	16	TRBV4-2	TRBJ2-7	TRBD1	TGTGCCAGCAGCCCTCAAATCGGGACAGGGGGCAACGAGCAGTACTTC	CASSPQIGTGGNEQYF
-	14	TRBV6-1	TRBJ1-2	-	TGTGCCAGCATCCCGCGGACAGTTCTTTATGGCTACACCTTC	CASIPRTVLYGYTF
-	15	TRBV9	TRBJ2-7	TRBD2	TGTGCCAGCAGCTCCGGACTAGCGGACCTCTACGAGCAGTACTTC	CASSSGLADLYEQYF
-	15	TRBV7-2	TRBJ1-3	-	TGTGCCAGCAGCTTAAGGGAGAGCTCTGGAAACACCATATATTTT	CASSLRESSGNTIYF
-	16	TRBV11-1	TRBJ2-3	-	TGTGCCAGCAGCTTAGGACGGGGGACAACCACAGATACGCAGTATTTT	CASSLGRGTTTDTQYF